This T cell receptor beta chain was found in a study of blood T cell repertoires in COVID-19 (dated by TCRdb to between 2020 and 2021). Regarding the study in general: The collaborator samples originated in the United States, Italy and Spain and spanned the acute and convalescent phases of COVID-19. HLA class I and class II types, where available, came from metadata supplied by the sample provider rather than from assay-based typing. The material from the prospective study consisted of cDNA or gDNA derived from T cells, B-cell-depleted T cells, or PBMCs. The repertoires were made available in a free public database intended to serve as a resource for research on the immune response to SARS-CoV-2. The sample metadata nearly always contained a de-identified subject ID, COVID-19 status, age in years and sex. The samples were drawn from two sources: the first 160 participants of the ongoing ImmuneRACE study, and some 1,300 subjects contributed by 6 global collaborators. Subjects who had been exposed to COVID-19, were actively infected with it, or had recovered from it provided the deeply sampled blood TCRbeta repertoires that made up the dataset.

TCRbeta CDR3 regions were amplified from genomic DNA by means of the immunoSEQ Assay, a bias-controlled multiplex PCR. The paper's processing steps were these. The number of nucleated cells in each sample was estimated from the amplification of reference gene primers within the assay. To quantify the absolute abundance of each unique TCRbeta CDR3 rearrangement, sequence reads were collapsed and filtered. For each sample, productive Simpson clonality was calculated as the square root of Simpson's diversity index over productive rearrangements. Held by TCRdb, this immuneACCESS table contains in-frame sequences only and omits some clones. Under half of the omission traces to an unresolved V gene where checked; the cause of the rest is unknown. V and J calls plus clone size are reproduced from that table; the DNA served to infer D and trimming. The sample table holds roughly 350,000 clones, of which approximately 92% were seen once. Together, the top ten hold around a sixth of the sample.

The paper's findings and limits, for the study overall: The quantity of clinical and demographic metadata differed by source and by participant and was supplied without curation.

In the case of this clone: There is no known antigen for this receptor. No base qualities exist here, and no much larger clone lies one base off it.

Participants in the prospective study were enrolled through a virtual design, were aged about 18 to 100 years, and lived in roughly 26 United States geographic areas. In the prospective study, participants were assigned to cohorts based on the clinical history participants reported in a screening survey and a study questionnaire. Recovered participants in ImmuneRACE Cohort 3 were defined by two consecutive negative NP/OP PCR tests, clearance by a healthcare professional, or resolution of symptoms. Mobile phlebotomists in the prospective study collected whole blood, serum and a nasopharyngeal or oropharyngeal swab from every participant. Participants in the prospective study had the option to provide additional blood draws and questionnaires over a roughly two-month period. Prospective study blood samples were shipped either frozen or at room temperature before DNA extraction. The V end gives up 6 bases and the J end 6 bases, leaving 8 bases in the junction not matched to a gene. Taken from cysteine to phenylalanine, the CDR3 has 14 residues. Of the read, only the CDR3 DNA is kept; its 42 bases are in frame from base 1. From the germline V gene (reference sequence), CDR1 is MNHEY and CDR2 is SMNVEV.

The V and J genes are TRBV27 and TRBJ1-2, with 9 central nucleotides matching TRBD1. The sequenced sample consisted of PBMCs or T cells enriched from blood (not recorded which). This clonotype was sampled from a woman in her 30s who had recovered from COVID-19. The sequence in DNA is TGTGCCAGCAGATTCGGAAGGACAGGGGATGGCTACACCTTC. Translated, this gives CASRFGRTGDGYTF.